These 12 T cell receptor beta chains were all obtained from the same sample, sequenced in a study of cytomegalovirus exposure and HLA in healthy donors. In the PCR, 60 Vbeta and 13 Jbeta primers were used. Sequencing was performed with immunoSEQ multiplex PCR; in TCRdb, only in-frame clones are kept and a portion is missing. The table shows about 130,000 clones, with over 50% occurring only once. The sample comprised PBMCs. The receptors stem from a human donor in good health.

The table lists this clone with a few counts. The sample has other DNA sequences that encode this CDR3 too. The rearrangement joins TRBV2 to TRBJ2-7; a weak D match, TRBD2 (5 bases). The length of the CDR3 is 14 residues. Germline lookup yields CDR1 SNHLY and CDR2 FYNNEI. Trimming left V 3 bases short and J 1 base short, with 10 bases between. DNA for the CDR3: TGTGCCAGCAGTGAGGGGAGTCTGTCCTACGAGCAGTACTTC. It translates to CASSEGSLSYEQYF.

The chain is built from TRBV6-1 and TRBJ2-1; the D gene is possibly TRBD2 (6 bases). Germline assignment: CDR1 MNHNS and CDR2 SASEGT. Trimming took 4 bases from V and 9 from J, leaving 19 bases between them. This CDR3 contains 15 residues. CDR3 coding DNA: TGTGCCAGCAGTGTCGTAGCGGATCCCCCCGGTGAGCAGTTCTTC. This translates into CASSVVADPPGEQFF.

The gene calls are TRBV7-6 and TRBJ2-3; 10 nucleotides match TRBD1. Germline lookup yields CDR1 SGHVS and CDR2 FNYEAQ. The CDR3 loop spans 16 amino acids. J lost 1 base, V lost 0 bases, and 1 base had no gene match. DNA of the CDR3: TGTGCCAGCAGCTTAGCGGACAGGGGGGGCACAGATACGCAGTATTTT. Translating it yields CASSLADRGGTDTQYF.

The chain links TRBV19 to TRBJ2-7; D possibly corresponds to TRBD2 (6 bases). Trimming removed 6 bases from V and 5 bases from J, with 17 bases in between. This CDR3 has 14 residues. CDR1 is LNHDA, CDR2 SQIVND, per germline (reference sequence). CDR3 sequence reads: CASSGLSPGNEQYF. The DNA for the CDR3 is TGTGCCAGTAGCGGACTATCCCCGGGCAACGAGCAGTACTTC.

The CDR3, as DNA: TGCGCCAGCAGCTTGGTGGCGGGAATGGCCTACAATGAGCAGTTCTTC. Protein: CASSLVAGMAYNEQFF. The chain couples TRBV5-1 to TRBJ2-1, with D perhaps matching TRBD2 (6 bases). The CDR3 totals 16 residues. The V end was cut by 0 bases, the J end by 2 bases, with 12 bases between. Germline lookup yields CDR1 SGHRS and CDR2 YFSETQ.

The CDR3 DNA reads TGCGCCAGCAGCCAACCCGGACAGGGTGGTAATGAAAAACTGTTTTTT. Protein sequence: CASSQPGQGGNEKLFF. The chain employs TRBV4-1 and TRBJ1-4, with 8 bases lining up with TRBD1. This CDR3 is built from 16 residues. Germline CDR1 reads MGHRA; CDR2 reads YSYEKL. V lost 2 bases and J lost 4; bases outside the gene matches: 6.

This clone was detected a few times. The rearrangement uses TRBV6-1 and TRBJ1-4; no clear D gene. CDR3 length: 13 residues. V was clipped by 6 bases and J by 2 bases, with 7 bases between them. Looked up from germline, CDR1 is MNHNS and CDR2 is SASEGT. CDR3 sequence: CASSGYTNEKLFF. The CDR3 DNA sequence: TGTGCCAGCAGCGGGTATACTAATGAAAAACTGTTTTTT.

The chain couples TRBV6-1 to TRBJ2-3, with 10 bases identical to TRBD2. V shed 0 bases, J shed 3 bases, and the junction held 3 bases outside the gene matches. The CDR3 sequence is 16 residues long. Looked up from germline, CDR1 is MNHNS and CDR2 is SASEGT. The CDR3 coding sequence is TGTGCCAGCAGTGAAGCGGTTAGCGGGGGGACAGATACGCAGTATTTT. As protein: CASSEAVSGGTDTQYF.

The V and J genes are TRBV20-1 and TRBJ2-7, with D unclear. Germline V gene lookup returns CDR1 DFQATT and CDR2 SNEGSKA (reference sequence). This CDR3 comprises 11 residues. The CDR3 reads CAHSGPYEQYF. As DNA, the CDR3 is TGCGCACACAGTGGCCCCTACGAGCAGTACTTC.

This sequence joins TRBV27 and TRBJ1-4; D remains unclear. CDR1 is MNHEY and CDR2 is SMNVEV in the germline V gene (reference sequence). The CDR3 is made up of 14 amino acids. V shed 3 bases and J shed 0 bases, with 5 bases lying between them. The CDR3 reads CASSFSATNEKLFF. The CDR3 bases are TGTGCCAGCAGTTTCAGTGCAACTAATGAAAAACTGTTTTTT. The entire variable domain, with the rest obtained from reference TRBV27 and TRBJ1-4, is as follows: EAQVTQNPRYLITVTGKKLTVTCSQNMNHEYMSWYRQDPGLGLRQIYYSMNVEVTDKGDVPEGYKVSRKEKRNFPLILESPSPNQTSLYFCASSFSATNEKLFFGSGTQLSVL.

This clone was recorded a few times. This chain connects TRBV4-1 to TRBJ2-3; the D gene is possibly TRBD2 (6 bases). The CDR3 sequence is 16 residues long. In germline, CDR1 is MGHRA, CDR2 YSYEKL. V shed 3 bases and J shed 0 bases, with 13 bases lying between them. CDR3 sequence (DNA): TGCGCCAGCAGCCAGGTTGCGGGAAAGAGCACAGATACGCAGTATTTT. This encodes CASSQVAGKSTDTQYF.

The rearrangement uses TRBV7-8 and TRBJ2-5, with a possible D match to TRBD1 (5 bases). The DNA matches TRBJ2-7 better at its end, which makes the J call doubtful. The CDR3 has 14 residues. The V gene's germline CDR1 is SGHVS and CDR2 FQNEAQ. CDR3 nucleotide sequence: TGTGCCAGCAGCCGAACCTCAGGGAACGGCGAGCAGTACTTC. Its protein is CASSRTSGNGEQYF.